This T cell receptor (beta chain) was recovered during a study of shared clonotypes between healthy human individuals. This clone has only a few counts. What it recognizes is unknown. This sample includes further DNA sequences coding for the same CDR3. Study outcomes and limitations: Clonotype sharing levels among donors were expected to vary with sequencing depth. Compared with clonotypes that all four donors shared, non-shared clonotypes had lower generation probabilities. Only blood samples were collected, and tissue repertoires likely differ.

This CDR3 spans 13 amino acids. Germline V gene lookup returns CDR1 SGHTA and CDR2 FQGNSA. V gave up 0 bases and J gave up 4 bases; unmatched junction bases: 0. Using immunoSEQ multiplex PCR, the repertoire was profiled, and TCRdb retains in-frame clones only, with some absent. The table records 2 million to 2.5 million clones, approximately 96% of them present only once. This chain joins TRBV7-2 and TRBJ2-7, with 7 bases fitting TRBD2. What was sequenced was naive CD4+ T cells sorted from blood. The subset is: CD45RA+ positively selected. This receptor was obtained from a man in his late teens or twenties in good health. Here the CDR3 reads CASSLAGGYEQYF. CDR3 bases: TGTGCCAGCAGCTTAGCGGGGGGGTACGAGCAGTACTTC.